This entry describes one TCR beta chain. The junction shows a germline mismatch at one end, possibly a read error. These data are taken from a study of blood T cell repertoires in COVID-19. This CDR3 has 15 amino acids. Germline V CDR1 and CDR2: SGHRS, YFSETQ. The method was immunoSEQ multiplex PCR; TCRdb's version includes in-frame clones alone and lacks a portion of them. Of about 250,000 clones in the sample, over 80% are singletons; the top ten hold over 3%. Specimen: PBMCs or T cells enriched from blood (not recorded which). This chain uses TRBV5-1 with TRBJ2-5; 7 bases map to TRBD1. The clonotype comes from a woman between 40 and 50 years old who had been exposed to COVID-19. DNA of the CDR3: TGTGCCAGCACCCGGGACAGCCTCTACCAAGAGACCCAGTACTTC. Translating gives CASTRDSLYQETQYF.